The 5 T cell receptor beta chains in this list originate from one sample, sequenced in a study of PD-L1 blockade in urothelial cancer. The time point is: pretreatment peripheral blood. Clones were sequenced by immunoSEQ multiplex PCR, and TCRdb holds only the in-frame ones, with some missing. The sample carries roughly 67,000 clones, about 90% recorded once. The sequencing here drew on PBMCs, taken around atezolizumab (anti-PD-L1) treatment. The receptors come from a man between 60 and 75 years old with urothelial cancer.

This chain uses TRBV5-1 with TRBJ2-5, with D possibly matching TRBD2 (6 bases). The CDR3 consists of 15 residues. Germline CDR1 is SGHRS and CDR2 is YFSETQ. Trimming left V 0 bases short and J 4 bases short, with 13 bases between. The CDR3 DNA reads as TGCGCCAGCAGCTTGGGACTAGTGGCGGCAGAGACCCAGTACTTC. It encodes CASSLGLVAAETQYF.

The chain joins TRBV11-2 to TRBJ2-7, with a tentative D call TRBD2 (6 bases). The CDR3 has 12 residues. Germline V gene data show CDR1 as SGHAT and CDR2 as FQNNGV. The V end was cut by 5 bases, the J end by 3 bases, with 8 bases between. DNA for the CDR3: TGTGCCAGCAGCGAGGACTACTACGAGCAGTACTTC. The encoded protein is CASSEDYYEQYF.

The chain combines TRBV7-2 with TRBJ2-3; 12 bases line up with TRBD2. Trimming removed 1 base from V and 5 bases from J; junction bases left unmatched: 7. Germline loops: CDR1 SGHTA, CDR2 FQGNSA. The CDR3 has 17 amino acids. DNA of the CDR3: TGTGCCAGCAGCTTAGAGCTAGCGGGGGGGCTGGGAGATACGCAGTATTTT. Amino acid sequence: CASSLELAGGLGDTQYF. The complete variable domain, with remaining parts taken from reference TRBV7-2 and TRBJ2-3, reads GAGVSQSPSNKVTEKGKDVELRCDPISGHTALYWYRQSLGQGLEFLIYFQGNSAPDKSGLPSDRFSAERTGGSVSTLTIQRTQQEDSAVYLCASSLELAGGLGDTQYFGPGTRLTVL.

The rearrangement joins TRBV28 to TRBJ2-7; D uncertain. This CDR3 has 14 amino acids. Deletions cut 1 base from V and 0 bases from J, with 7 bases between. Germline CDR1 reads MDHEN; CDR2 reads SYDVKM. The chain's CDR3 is CASSLLDSSYEQYF. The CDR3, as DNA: TGTGCCAGCAGTTTATTAGACTCCTCCTACGAGCAGTACTTC.

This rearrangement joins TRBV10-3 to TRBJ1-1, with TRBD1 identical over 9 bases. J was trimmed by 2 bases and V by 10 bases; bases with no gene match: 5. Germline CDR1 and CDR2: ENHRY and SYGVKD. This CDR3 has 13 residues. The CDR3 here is CATTGQGNTEAFF. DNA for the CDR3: TGTGCCACGACGGGACAGGGAAACACTGAAGCTTTCTTT.